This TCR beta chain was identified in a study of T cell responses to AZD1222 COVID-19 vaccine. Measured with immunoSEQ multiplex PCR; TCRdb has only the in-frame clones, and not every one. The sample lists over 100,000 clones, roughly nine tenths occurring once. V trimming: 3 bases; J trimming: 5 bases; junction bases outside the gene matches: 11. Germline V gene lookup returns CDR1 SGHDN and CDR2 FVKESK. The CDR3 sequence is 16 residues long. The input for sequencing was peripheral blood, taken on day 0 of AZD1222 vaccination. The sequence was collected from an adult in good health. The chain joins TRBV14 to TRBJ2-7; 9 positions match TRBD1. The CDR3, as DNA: TGTGCCAGCAGCCACGGTCCCGGGACAGGGCCCCACGAGCAGTACTTC. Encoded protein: CASSHGPGTGPHEQYF. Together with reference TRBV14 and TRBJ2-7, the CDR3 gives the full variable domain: EAGVTQFPSHSVIEKGQTVTLRCDPISGHDNLYWYRRVMGKEIKFLLHFVKESKQDESGMPNNRFLAERTGGTYSTLKVQPAELEDSGVYFCASSHGPGTGPHEQYFGPGTRLTVT.